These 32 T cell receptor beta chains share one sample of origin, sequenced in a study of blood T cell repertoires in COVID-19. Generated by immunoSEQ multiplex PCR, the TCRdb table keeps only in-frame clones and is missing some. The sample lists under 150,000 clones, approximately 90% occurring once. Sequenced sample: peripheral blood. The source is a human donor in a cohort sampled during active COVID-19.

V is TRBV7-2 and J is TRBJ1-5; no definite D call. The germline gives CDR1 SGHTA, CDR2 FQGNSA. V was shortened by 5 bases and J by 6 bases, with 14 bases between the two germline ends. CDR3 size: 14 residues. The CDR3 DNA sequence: TGTGCCAGCAGCCTTGGGCAGGCAGGTCAGCCCCAGCATTTT. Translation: CASSLGQAGQPQHF.

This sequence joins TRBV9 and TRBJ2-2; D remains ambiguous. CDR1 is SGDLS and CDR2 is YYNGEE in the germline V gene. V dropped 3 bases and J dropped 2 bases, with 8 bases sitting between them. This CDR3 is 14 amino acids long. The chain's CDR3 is CASSGPLNTGELFF. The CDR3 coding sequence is TGTGCCAGCAGCGGTCCCCTTAACACCGGGGAGCTGTTTTTT.

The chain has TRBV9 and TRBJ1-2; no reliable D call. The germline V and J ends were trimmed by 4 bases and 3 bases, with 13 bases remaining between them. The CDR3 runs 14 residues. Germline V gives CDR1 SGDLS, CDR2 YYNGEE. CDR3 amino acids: CASSPLTQDYGYTF. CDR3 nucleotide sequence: TGTGCCAGCAGCCCCCTCACTCAAGACTATGGCTACACCTTC.

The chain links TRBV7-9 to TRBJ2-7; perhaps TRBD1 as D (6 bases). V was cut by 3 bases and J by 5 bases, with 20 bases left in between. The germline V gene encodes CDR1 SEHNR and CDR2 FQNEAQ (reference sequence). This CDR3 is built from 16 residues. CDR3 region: CASSLPPGHLNDEQYF. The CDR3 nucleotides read TGTGCCAGCAGCTTGCCACCGGGACATCTGAACGACGAGCAGTACTTC.

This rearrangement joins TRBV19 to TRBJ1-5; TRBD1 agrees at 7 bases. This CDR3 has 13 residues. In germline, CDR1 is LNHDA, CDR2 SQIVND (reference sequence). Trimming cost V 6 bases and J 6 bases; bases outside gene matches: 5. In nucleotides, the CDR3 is TGTGCCAGTAGCTACAGGGGACTTCAGCCCCAGCATTTT. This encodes CASSYRGLQPQHF.

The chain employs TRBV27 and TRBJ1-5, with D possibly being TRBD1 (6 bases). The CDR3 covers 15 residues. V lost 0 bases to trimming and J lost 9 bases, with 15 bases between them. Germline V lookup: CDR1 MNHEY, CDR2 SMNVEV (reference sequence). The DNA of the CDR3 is TGTGCCAGCAGTTTATCGGGAACAGGGATCGCGCCCCAGCATTTT. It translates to CASSLSGTGIAPQHF.

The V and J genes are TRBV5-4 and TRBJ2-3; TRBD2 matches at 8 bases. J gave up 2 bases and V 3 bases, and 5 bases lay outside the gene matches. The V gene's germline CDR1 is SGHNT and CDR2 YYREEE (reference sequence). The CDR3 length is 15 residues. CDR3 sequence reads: CASSSPGGLTDTQYF. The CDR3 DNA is TGTGCCAGCAGCTCCCCGGGGGGGCTCACAGATACGCAGTATTTT. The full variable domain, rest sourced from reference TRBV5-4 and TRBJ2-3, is ETGVTQSPTHLIKTRGQQVTLRCSSQSGHNTVSWYQQALGQGPQFIFQYYREEENGRGNFPPRFSGLQFPNYSSELNVNALELDDSALYLCASSSPGGLTDTQYFGPGTRLTVL.

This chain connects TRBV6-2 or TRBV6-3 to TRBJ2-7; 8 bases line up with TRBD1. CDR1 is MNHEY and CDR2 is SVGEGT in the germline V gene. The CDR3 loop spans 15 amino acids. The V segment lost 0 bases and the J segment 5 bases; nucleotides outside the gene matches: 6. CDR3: CASSYSWTGSHEQYF. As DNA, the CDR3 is TGTGCCAGCAGTTACTCGTGGACAGGGTCCCACGAGCAGTACTTC.

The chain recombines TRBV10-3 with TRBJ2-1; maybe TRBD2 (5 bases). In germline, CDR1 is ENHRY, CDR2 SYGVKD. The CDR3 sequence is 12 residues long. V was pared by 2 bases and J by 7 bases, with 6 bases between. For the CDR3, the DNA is TGTGCCATCAGTGAGGAGGGAAATGAGCAGTTCTTC. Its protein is CAISEEGNEQFF.

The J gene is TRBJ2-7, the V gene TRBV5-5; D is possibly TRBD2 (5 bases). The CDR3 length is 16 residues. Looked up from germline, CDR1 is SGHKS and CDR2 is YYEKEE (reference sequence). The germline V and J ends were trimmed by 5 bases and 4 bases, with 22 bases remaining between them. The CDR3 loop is CASRVGGSSPRYEQYF. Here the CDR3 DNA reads TGTGCCAGCAGGGTGGGCGGGTCCTCTCCCAGATACGAGCAGTACTTC.

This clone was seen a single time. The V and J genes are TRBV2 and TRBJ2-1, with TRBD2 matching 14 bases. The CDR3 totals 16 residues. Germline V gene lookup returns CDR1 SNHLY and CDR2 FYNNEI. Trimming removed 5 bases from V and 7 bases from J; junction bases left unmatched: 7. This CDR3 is CASSLTSGGARNEQFF. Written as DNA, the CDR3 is TGTGCCAGCAGTCTGACTAGCGGGGGGGCCAGAAATGAGCAGTTCTTC. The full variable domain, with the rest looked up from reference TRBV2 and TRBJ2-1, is EPEVTQTPSHQVTQMGQEVILRCVPISNHLYFYWYRQILGQKVEFLVSFYNNEISEKSEIFDDQFSVERPDGSNFTLKIRSTKLEDSAMYFCASSLTSGGARNEQFFGPGTRLTVL.

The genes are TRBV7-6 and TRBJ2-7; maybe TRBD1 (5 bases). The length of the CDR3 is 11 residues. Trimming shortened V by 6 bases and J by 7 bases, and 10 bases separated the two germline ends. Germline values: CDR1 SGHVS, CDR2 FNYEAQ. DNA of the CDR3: TGTGCCAGCAGTTCAGGGTGGGAGCAGTACTTC. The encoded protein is CASSSGWEQYF.

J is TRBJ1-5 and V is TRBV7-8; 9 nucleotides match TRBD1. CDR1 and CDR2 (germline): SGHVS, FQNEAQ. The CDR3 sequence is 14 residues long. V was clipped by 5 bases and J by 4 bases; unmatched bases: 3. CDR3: CASSLGTGNQPQHF. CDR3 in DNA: TGTGCCAGCAGCCTTGGGACAGGGAATCAGCCCCAGCATTTT.

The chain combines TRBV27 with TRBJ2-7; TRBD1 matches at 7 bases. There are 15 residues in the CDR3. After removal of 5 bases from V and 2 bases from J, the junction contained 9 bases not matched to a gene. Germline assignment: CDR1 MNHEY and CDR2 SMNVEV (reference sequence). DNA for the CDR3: TGTGCCAGCAGTACCACAGGGGCGAGGGCCTACGAGCAGTACTTC. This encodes CASSTTGARAYEQYF.

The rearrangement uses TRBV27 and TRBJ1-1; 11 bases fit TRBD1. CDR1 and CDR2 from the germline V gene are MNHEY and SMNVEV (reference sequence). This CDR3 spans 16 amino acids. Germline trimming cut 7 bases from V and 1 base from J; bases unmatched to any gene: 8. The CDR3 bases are TGTGCCAGCAAACCCCGGACAGGGGGCGCGAACACTGAAGCTTTCTTT. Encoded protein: CASKPRTGGANTEAFF.

The CDR3 bases are TGCGCCAGCAGCCAACCGGACAGACTCGGTGGCGAGCAGTACTTC. This codes for CASSQPDRLGGEQYF. The rearrangement joins TRBV4-1 to TRBJ2-7, with D tentatively TRBD1 (6 bases). With 2 bases removed from V and 6 bases from J, the gap between germline ends came to 17 bases. The CDR3 covers 15 residues. Germline lookup yields CDR1 MGHRA and CDR2 YSYEKL.

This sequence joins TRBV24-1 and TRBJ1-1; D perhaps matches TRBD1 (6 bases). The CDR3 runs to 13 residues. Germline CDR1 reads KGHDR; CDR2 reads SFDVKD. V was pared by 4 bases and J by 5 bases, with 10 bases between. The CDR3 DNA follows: TGTGCCACCAGTGACTGGACAGAGACTGAAGCTTTCTTT. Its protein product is CATSDWTETEAFF.

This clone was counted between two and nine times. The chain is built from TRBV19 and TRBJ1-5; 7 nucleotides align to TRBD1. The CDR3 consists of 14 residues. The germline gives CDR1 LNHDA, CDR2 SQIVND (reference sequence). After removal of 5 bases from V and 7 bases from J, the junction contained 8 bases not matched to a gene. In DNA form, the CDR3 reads TGTGCCAGTAGTCCCCCGGGCAGGGGGCAGCCCCAGCATTTT. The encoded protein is CASSPPGRGQPQHF.

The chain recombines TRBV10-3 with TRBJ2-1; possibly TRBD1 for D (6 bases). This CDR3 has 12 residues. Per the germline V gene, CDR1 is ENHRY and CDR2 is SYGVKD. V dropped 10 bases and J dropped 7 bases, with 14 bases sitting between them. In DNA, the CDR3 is TGTGCCACCCTAGGGGGTGGGAATGAGCAGTTCTTC. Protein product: CATLGGGNEQFF.

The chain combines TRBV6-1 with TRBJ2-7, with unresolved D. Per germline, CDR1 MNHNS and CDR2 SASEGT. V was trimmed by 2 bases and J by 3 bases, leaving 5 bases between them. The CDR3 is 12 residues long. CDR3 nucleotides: TGTGCCAGCAGTGAAATTCACTACGAGCAGTACTTC. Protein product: CASSEIHYEQYF.

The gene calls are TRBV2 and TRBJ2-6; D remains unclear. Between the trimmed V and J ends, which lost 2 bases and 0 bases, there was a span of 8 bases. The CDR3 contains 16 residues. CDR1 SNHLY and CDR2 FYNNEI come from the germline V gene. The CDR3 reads CASSEQRNSGANVLTF. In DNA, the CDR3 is TGTGCCAGCAGTGAACAGCGCAACTCTGGGGCCAACGTCCTGACTTTC.

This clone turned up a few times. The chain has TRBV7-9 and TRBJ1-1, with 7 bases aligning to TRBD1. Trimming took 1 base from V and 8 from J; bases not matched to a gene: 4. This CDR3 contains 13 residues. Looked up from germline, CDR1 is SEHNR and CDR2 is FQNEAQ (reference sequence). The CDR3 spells CASSLGDRAEAFF. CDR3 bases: TGTGCCAGCAGCTTAGGTGACAGGGCCGAAGCTTTCTTT.

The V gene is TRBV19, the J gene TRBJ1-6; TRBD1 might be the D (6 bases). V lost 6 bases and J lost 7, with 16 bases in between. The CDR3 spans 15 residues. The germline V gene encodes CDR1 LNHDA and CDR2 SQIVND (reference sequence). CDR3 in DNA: TGTGCCAGTAGCCCCGCGGGGGGGCAAAATTCACCCCTCCACTTT. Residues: CASSPAGGQNSPLHF.

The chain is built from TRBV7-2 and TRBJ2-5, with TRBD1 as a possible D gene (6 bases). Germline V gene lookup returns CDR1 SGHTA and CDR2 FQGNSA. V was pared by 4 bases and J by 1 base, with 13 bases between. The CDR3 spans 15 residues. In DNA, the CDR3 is TGTGCCAGCAGCTCACAATGGGGGCGCCAAGAGACCCAGTACTTC. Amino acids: CASSSQWGRQETQYF.

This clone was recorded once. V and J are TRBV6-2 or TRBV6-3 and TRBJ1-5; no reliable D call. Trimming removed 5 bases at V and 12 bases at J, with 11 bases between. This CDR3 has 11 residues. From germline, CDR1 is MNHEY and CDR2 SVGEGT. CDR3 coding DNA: TGTGCCAGCAGTACGGGAGAGTTCCAGCATTTT. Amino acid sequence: CASSTGEFQHF.

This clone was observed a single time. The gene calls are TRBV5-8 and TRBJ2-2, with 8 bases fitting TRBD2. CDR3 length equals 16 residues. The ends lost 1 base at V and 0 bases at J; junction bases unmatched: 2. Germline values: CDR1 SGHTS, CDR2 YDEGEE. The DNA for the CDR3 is TGTGCCAGCAGCTTGTTGACTAGCGCGAACACCGGGGAGCTGTTTTTT. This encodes CASSLLTSANTGELFF.

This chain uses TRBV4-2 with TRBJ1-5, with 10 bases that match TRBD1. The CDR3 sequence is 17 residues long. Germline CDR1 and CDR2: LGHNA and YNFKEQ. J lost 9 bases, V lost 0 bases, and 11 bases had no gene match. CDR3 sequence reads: CASSQDGGTGDFWPQHF. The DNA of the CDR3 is TGTGCCAGCAGCCAAGACGGAGGGACAGGGGACTTCTGGCCCCAGCATTTT.

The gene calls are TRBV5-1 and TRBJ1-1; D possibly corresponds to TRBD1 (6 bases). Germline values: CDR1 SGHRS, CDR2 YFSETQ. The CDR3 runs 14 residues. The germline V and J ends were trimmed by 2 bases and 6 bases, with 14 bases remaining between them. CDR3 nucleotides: TGCGCCAGCAGCTTAACCCCGGGGGGCGCTGAAGCTTTCTTT. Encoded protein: CASSLTPGGAEAFF.

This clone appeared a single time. The CDR3 sequence is CAAAKIGGEQYF. The CDR3 DNA sequence: TGTGCCGCGGCGAAGATCGGGGGGGAGCAGTACTTC. The chain has TRBV2 and TRBJ2-7; 7 nucleotides line up with TRBD2. The CDR3 spans 12 residues. J lost 7 bases, V lost 11 bases, and 11 bases had no gene match. Per the germline V gene, CDR1 is SNHLY and CDR2 is FYNNEI.

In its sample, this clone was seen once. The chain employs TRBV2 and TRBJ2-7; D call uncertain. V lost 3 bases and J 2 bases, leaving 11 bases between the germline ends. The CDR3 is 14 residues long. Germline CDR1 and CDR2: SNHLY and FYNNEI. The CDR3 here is CASSDRMSPYEQYF. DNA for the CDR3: TGTGCCAGCAGTGACCGAATGAGCCCCTACGAGCAGTACTTC.

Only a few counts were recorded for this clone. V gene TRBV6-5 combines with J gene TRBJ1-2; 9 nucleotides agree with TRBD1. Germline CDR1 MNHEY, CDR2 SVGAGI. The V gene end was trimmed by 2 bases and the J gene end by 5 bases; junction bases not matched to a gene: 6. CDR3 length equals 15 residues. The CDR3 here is CASSYLGQGRYGYTF. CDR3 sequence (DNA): TGTGCCAGCAGTTACCTGGGACAGGGAAGATATGGCTACACCTTC.

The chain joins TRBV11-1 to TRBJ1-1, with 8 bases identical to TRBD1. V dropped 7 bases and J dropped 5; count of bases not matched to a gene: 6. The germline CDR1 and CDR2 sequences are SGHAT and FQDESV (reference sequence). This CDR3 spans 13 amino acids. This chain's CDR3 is CASKDRVRTEAFF. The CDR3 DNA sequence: TGTGCCAGCAAGGACAGGGTGAGAACTGAAGCTTTCTTT.